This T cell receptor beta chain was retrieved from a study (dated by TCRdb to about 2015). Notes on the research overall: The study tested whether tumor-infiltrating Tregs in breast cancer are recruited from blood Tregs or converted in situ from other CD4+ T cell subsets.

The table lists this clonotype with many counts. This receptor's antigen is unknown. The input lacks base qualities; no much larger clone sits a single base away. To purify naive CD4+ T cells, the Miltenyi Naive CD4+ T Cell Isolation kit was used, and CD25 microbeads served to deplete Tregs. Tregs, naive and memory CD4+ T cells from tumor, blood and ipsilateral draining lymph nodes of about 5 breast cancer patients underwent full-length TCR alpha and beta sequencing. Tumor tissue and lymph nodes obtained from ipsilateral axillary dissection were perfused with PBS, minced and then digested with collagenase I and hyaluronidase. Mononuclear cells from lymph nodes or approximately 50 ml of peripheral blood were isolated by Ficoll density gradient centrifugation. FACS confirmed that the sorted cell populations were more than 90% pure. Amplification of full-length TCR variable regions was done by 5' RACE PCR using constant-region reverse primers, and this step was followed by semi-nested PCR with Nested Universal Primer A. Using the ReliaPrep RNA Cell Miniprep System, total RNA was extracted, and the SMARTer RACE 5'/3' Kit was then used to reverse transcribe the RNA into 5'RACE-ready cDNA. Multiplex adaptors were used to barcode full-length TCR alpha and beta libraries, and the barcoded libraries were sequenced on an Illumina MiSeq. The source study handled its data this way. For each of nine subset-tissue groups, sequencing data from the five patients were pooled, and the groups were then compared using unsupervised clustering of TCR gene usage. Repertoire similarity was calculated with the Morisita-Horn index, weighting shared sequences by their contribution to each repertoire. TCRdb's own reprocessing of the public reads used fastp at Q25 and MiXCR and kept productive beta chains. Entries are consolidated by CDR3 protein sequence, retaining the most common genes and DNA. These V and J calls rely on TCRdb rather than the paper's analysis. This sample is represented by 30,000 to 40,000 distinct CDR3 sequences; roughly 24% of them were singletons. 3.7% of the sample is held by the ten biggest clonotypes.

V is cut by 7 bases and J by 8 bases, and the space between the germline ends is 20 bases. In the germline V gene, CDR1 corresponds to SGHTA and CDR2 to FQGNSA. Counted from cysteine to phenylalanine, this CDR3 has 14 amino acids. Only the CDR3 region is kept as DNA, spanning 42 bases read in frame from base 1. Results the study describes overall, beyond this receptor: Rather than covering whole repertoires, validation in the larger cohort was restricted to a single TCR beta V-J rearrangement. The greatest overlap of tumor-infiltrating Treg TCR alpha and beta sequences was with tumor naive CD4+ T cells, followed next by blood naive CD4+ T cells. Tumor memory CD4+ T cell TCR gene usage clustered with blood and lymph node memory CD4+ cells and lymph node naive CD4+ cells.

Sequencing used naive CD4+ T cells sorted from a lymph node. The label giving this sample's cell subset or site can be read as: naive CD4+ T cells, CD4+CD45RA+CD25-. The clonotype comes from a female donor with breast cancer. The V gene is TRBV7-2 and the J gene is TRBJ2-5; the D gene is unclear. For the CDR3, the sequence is CASKSDAYKRTQYF. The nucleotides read TGTGCCAGCAAATCAGACGCCTACAAGAGAACCCAGTACTTC.